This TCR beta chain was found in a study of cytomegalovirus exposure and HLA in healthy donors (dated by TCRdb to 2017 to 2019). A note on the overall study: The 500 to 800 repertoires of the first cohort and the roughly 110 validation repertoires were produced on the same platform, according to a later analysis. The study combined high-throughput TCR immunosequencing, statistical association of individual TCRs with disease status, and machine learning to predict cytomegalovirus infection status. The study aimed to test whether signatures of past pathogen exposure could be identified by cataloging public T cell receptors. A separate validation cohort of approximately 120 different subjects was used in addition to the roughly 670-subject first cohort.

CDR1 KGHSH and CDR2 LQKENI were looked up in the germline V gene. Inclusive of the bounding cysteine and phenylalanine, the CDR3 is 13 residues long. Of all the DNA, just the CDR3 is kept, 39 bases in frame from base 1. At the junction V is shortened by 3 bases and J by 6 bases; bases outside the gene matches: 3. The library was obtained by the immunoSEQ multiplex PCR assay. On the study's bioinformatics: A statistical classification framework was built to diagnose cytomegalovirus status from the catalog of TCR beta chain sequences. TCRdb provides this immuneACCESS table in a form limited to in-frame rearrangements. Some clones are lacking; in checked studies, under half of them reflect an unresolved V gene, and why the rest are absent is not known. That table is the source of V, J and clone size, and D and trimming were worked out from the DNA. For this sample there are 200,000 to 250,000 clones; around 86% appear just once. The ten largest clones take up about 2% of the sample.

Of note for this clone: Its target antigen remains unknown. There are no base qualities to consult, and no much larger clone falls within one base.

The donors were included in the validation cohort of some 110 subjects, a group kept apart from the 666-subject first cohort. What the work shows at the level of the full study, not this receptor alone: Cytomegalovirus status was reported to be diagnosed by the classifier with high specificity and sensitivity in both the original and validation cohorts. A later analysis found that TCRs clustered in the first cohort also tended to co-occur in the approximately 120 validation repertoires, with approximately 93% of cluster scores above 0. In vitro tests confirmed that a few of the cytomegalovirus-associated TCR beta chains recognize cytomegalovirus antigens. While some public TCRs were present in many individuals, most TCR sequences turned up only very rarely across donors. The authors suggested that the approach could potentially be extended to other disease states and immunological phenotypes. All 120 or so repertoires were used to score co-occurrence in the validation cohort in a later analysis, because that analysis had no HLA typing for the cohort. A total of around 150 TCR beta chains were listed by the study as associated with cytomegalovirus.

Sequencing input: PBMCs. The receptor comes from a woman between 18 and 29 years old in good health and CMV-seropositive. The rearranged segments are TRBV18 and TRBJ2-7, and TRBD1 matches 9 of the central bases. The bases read TGTGCCAGCTCACCGGGACAGGGCCTCGAGCAGTACTTC. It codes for CASSPGQGLEQYF.